This section outlines one T cell receptor (beta chain) sequence together with its context. Its antigen is unidentified. TCRdb keeps only in-frame clones here, not all; method: immunoSEQ multiplex PCR. This sample has some 87,000 clones; just under 90% occur once, and the top ten carry 15%. This entry is derived from a study of siplizumab effects on memory and regulatory T cells. The ends lost 3 bases at V and 6 bases at J; junction bases unmatched: 15. Germline CDR1 is SGHNT and CDR2 is YYREEE (reference sequence). The CDR3 extends over 18 amino acids. Findings and caveats of the study: An assignable phenotype, naive or memory, was missing from roughly 80-95% of proliferating CD4+ or CD8+ clones. Naive T cells appeared more varied than memory cells and looked like key alloresponse contributors.

The clonotype was recovered from a human donor in good health. The rearrangement uses TRBV5-4 and TRBJ2-2; 9 bases are a match to TRBD2. The sequenced sample consisted of CD4+ T cells sorted from blood. This CDR3 reads CASSSGGSGSSDAGELFF. The CDR3 DNA reads as TGTGCCAGCAGCTCGGGGGGTAGCGGGAGTTCTGACGCCGGGGAGCTGTTTTTT.